This T cell receptor beta chain was found in a study of CD8 T cells in ankylosing spondylitis. Findings of the study overall: From matched ankylosing spondylitis synovial fluid, disease-linked clones were reportedly recovered at significantly enriched levels. Before this, some motif variants had been reported in reactive arthritis synovial fluid and blood. Made up of about eight highly homologous variants, a TCR beta motif appeared characteristic of ankylosing spondylitis blood.

With regard to this clonotype: What it binds is unknown.

Making the TCR beta libraries involved quantitative 5'-RACE with molecular barcodes. TCRdb fed the 5' RACE reads into MiXCR, producing one record per CDR3 protein. The table lists hundreds of thousands of distinct CDR3 sequences, 20% of them singletons. The TCR sequence derives from a female donor with ankylosing spondylitis or in good health (not recorded which). What was sequenced was blood, either unsorted or a sorted T cell fraction (not recorded which).

The CDR3 region has the DNA TGTGCCAGCAGCACCCAAGGGGGCCTTGAAAAACTGTTTTTT. Translated, it gives CASSTQGGLEKLFF. The chain joins TRBV7-2 to TRBJ1-4; 7 positions match TRBD1. Looked up from germline, CDR1 is SGHTA and CDR2 is FQGNSA. The CDR3 is made up of 14 amino acids. With 5 bases clipped from V and 7 bases from J, the junction kept 7 bases outside the gene matches.